The present T cell receptor beta chain was sequenced within a study of blood T cell repertoires in COVID-19. TCRdb's table, derived via immunoSEQ multiplex PCR, lists solely in-frame clones and lacks some. The sample records tens of thousands of clones, 80% being singletons. The sample taken for sequencing was peripheral blood. The TCR originated in a woman older than 75 with acute or convalescent COVID-19.

CDR3 coding DNA: TGTGCCAGCAGCTCCCTTACGGGTTCCGCGGGCAGGGGCTACGAGCAGTACTTC. Its translation is CASSSLTGSAGRGYEQYF. The gene calls are TRBV7-9 and TRBJ2-7, with a possible D match to TRBD1 (6 bases). Per the germline V gene, CDR1 is SEHNR and CDR2 is FQNEAQ (reference sequence). Between the trimmed V and J ends, which lost 4 bases and 3 bases, there was a span of 25 bases. CDR3 length: 18 residues.